Below are 8 T cell receptor beta chains sequenced from a single sample in a study of OX40 agonist ivuxolimab in advanced cancers. Sequencing used immunoSEQ multiplex PCR; TCRdb keeps in-frame clones, though not all of them. The data show about 82,000 clones, roughly 86% seen once. This material consisted of CD4+ or CD8+ T cells sorted from blood, taken in a trial of the OX40 agonist ivuxolimab. These receptor sequences come from an adult with an advanced solid tumor such as melanoma, head and neck, liver or kidney cancer.

The V and J genes are TRBV30 and TRBJ1-1, with D unresolved. Germline CDR1 reads GTSNPN; CDR2 reads SVGIG (reference sequence). Between the trimmed V and J ends, which lost 3 bases and 4 bases, there was a span of 12 bases. CDR3 length: 13 amino acids. The CDR3 loop reads CAWRRGLRTEAFF. The CDR3 nucleotides read TGTGCCTGGAGGAGAGGACTCCGCACTGAAGCTTTCTTT.

The J gene is TRBJ1-6, the V gene TRBV6-6; possible D gene TRBD1, 5 bases. V was shortened by 2 bases and J by 3 bases, with 8 bases between the two germline ends. The CDR3 loop spans 15 amino acids. Germline V CDR1 and CDR2: MNHNY, SVGAGI (reference sequence). The CDR3 loop is CASSYGDFYNSPLHF. In nucleotides, the CDR3 is TGTGCCAGCAGTTACGGGGACTTCTATAATTCACCCCTCCACTTT.

The chain links TRBV11-1 to TRBJ1-6, with TRBD1 matching 10 bases. Germline V gene data show CDR1 as SGHAT and CDR2 as FQDESV (reference sequence). The CDR3 extends over 16 amino acids. Trimming at V came to 5 bases and at J to 5 bases, leaving 6 bases not matched to a gene. The CDR3 nucleotides read TGTGCCAGCAGCCAAGGGACAGGGGCGGATAATTCACCCCTCCACTTT. As protein: CASSQGTGADNSPLHF.

V is TRBV11-2 and J is TRBJ2-7, with TRBD2 matching over 8 bases. This CDR3 is built from 16 residues. The ends lost 0 bases at V and 6 bases at J; junction bases unmatched: 10. CDR1 is SGHAT and CDR2 is FQNNGV in the germline V gene. CDR3 region: CASSLDGGSGSREQYF. The CDR3, as DNA: TGTGCCAGCAGCTTAGACGGTGGGAGCGGGAGCCGCGAGCAGTACTTC.

This clone was seen just once. V and J are TRBV5-1 and TRBJ1-4; the match to TRBD1 covers 7 bases. Germline CDR1 reads SGHRS; CDR2 reads YFSETQ. The CDR3 spans 15 residues. Losses at the gene ends were 2 bases for V and 6 bases for J; bases not matched to a gene: 7. Here the CDR3 DNA reads TGCGCCAGCAGCTTTTCAGGGGGACACGATGAAAAACTGTTTTTT. It translates to CASSFSGGHDEKLFF. The full variable domain, its missing parts supplied by reference TRBV5-1 and TRBJ1-4, is KAGVTQTPRYLIKTRGQQVTLSCSPISGHRSVSWYQQTPGQGLQFLFEYFSETQRNKGNFPGRFSGRQFSNSRSEMNVSTLELGDSALYLCASSFSGGHDEKLFFGSGTQLSVL.

The chain employs TRBV5-1 and TRBJ2-1, with D tentatively TRBD1 (5 bases). V shed 2 bases and J shed 7 bases, with 16 bases lying between them. Germline V gene data show CDR1 as SGHRS and CDR2 as YFSETQ. The CDR3 sequence is 15 residues long. CDR3 amino acids: CASSFGHSQGNEQFF. Here the CDR3 DNA reads TGCGCCAGCAGCTTCGGACATTCCCAAGGGAATGAGCAGTTCTTC.

This chain links TRBV19 with TRBJ1-2; a possible D gene is TRBD1 (5 bases). V was clipped by 5 bases and J by 5 bases, with 15 bases between them. This CDR3 region has 14 residues. The germline CDR1 and CDR2 sequences are LNHDA and SQIVND (reference sequence). CDR3 sequence reads: CASSLRQISYGYTF. CDR3 bases: TGTGCCAGTAGTTTACGACAGATATCTTATGGCTACACCTTC. Filled out from reference TRBV19 and TRBJ1-2, the complete variable domain reads DGGITQSPKYLFRKEGQNVTLSCEQNLNHDAMYWYRQDPGQGLRLIYYSQIVNDFQKGDIAEGYSVSREKKESFPLTVTSAQKNPTAFYLCASSLRQISYGYTFGSGTRLTVV.

This chain joins TRBV5-8 and TRBJ2-5; D perhaps matches TRBD1 (5 bases). Germline V gene data show CDR1 as SGHTS and CDR2 as YDEGEE. This CDR3 is built from 13 residues. Trimming cost V 3 bases and J 2 bases, with 8 bases left between them. CDR3 protein: CASSSGHQETQYF. CDR3 nucleotide sequence: TGTGCCAGCAGCTCCGGACATCAAGAGACCCAGTACTTC.